What follows are 9 T cell receptor beta chains derived from one specimen sequenced in a study of blood T cell repertoires in COVID-19. Libraries were prepared by immunoSEQ multiplex PCR; TCRdb keeps only in-frame clonotypes and omits some of them. The table lists approximately 350,000 clones, about four fifths of them singletons. Sequencing used PBMCs or T cells enriched from blood (not recorded which). All receptors come from a woman aged 45-60 years who had recovered from COVID-19.

V is TRBV30 and J is TRBJ2-7; 10 nucleotides line up with TRBD1. The V segment lost 2 bases and the J segment 7 bases; nucleotides outside the gene matches: 11. Germline CDR1 is GTSNPN and CDR2 is SVGIG (reference sequence). The CDR3 is made up of 15 amino acids. CDR3 protein: CAWSLPGTGVGEQYF. CDR3 nucleotides: TGTGCCTGGAGTCTCCCCGGGACAGGGGTGGGAGAGCAGTACTTC.

The count of this clone is one. This chain joins TRBV14 and TRBJ1-5; 7 bases are shared with TRBD1. The junction had 9 bases not matched to a gene; V was cut back by 6 bases and J by 1 base. The CDR3 contains 16 residues. Germline V lookup: CDR1 SGHDN, CDR2 FVKESK. CDR3 DNA: TGTGCCAGCAGAGTCAGACAGGGCCCCAGCAATCAGCCCCAGCATTTT. This sequence encodes CASRVRQGPSNQPQHF.

This clone was seen a few times. The chain couples TRBV7-9 to TRBJ2-1, with 12 bases matching TRBD1. The CDR3 covers 18 residues. Germline CDR1 SEHNR, CDR2 FQNEAQ (reference sequence). V trimming: 5 bases; J trimming: 8 bases; junction bases outside the gene matches: 16. The CDR3 nucleotides read TGTGCCAGCAGCCCCAGGACGGGGACAGGGGGCGTGGGAGATGAGCAGTTCTTC. This codes for CASSPRTGTGGVGDEQFF.

This clone was observed a handful of times. This chain uses TRBV12-3 or TRBV12-4 with TRBJ2-7, with D hard to call. This CDR3 contains 11 residues. The V end lost 6 bases, the J end lost 5 bases, and 8 bases lay between the germline ends. DNA for the CDR3: TGTGCCAGCAGCCGCTACCACGAGCAGTACTTC. Translating gives CASSRYHEQYF.

The chain carries TRBV29-1 and TRBJ2-5, with a weak D call TRBD2 (6 bases). The CDR3 runs 12 residues. Deletions cut 3 bases from V and 5 bases from J, with 10 bases between. The germline V gene encodes CDR1 SQVTM and CDR2 ANQGSEA. CDR3 amino acids: CSVEAGRETQYF. The CDR3 region has the DNA TGCAGCGTTGAGGCGGGGAGGGAGACCCAGTACTTC.

The J gene is TRBJ1-2, the V gene TRBV5-6; D not certain. The CDR3 is made up of 13 amino acids. The V gene's germline CDR1 is SGHDT and CDR2 YYEEEE. Trimming left V 4 bases short and J 6 bases short, with 13 bases between. The CDR3 DNA reads as TGTGCCAGCAGCCCAGAACCACGGGATGGCTACACCTTC. Protein: CASSPEPRDGYTF.

The chain uses TRBV19 and TRBJ1-1; no definite D call. The CDR3 runs to 15 residues. CDR1 and CDR2 from the germline V gene are LNHDA and SQIVND (reference sequence). The germline V and J ends were trimmed by 7 bases and 1 base, with 16 bases remaining between them. The CDR3: CASIPFGGGNTEAFF. For the CDR3, the DNA is TGTGCCAGTATTCCATTCGGAGGAGGGAACACTGAAGCTTTCTTT. Filled out from reference TRBV19 and TRBJ1-1, the complete variable domain reads DGGITQSPKYLFRKEGQNVTLSCEQNLNHDAMYWYRQDPGQGLRLIYYSQIVNDFQKGDIAEGYSVSREKKESFPLTVTSAQKNPTAFYLCASIPFGGGNTEAFFGQGTRLTVV.

The chain is built from TRBV7-2 and TRBJ1-2, with D maybe TRBD1 (5 bases). V lost 1 base and J lost 3, with 12 bases in between. Germline V gene data show CDR1 as SGHTA and CDR2 as FQGNSA. CDR3 length: 15 residues. This chain's CDR3 is CASSLVTGGYYGYTF. The CDR3 region has the DNA TGTGCCAGCAGCTTAGTTACCGGGGGATACTATGGCTACACCTTC.

The chain carries TRBV2 and TRBJ1-1, with D possibly TRBD1 on 6 matching bases. CDR1 and CDR2 (germline): SNHLY, FYNNEI. The CDR3 totals 15 residues. The germline V and J ends were trimmed by 2 bases and 7 bases, with 17 bases remaining between them. CDR3 in DNA: TGTGCCAGCAGTGAATCCCTAGGGACAATGAGTGAAGCTTTCTTT. It yields the protein CASSESLGTMSEAFF.